Listed below are T cell receptor beta chains from one sample, sequenced in a study of T cells in Graves' hyperthyroidism and ophthalmopathy. TCRdb called the multiplex PCR reads again in MiXCR, with one record for every CDR3 protein. The sample has around 270,000 distinct CDR3 sequences; about 19% are singletons. What was sequenced was blood. Receptors were obtained from a man over 45 with Graves' ophthalmopathy. Each CDR3 is given with its conserved first and last residue. Fields, in order: V gene, J gene, CDR3 length, clone size, D gene, CDR3 protein, CDR3 DNA. A D gene is named only where the DNA matches it firmly. The listing skips clone size in some rows; elsewhere it reads once, few, many or a size class.

V gene: TRBV2; J gene: TRBJ2-3; CDR3 length: 14; clone size: many; D gene: NA; CDR3 protein: CASSAVGRTDTQYF; CDR3 DNA: TGTGCCAGCAGTGCGGTTGGGCGCACAGATACGCAGTATTTT
V gene: TRBV6-1; J gene: TRBJ2-3; CDR3 length: 15; clone size: NA; D gene: TRBD1; CDR3 protein: CASGGTGPSTDTQYF; CDR3 DNA: TGTGCCAGCGGTGGGACAGGGCCTAGCACAGATACGCAGTATTTT
V gene: TRBV5-1; J gene: TRBJ1-4; CDR3 length: 16; clone size: NA; D gene: NA; CDR3 protein: CASSPGLGPTNEKLFF; CDR3 DNA: TGCGCCAGCAGCCCCGGTTTAGGGCCTACTAATGAAAAACTGTTTTTT
V gene: TRBV29-1; J gene: TRBJ1-1; CDR3 length: 10; clone size: many; D gene: NA; CDR3 protein: CSVQVQEAFF; CDR3 DNA: TGCAGCGTCCAAGTCCAGGAAGCTTTCTTT
V gene: TRBV30; J gene: TRBJ1-3; CDR3 length: 14; clone size: NA; D gene: TRBD1; CDR3 protein: CAWRGDRSGNTIYF; CDR3 DNA: TGTGCCTGGAGGGGGGACAGATCTGGAAACACCATATATTTT
V gene: TRBV28; J gene: TRBJ1-2; CDR3 length: 14; clone size: few; D gene: TRBD1; CDR3 protein: CASSFAGQGWGYTF; CDR3 DNA: TGTGCCAGCAGTTTCGCAGGACAGGGGTGGGGCTACACCTTC
V gene: TRBV18; J gene: TRBJ1-1; CDR3 length: 15; clone size: many; D gene: TRBD1; CDR3 protein: CASSPPTGLNTEAFF; CDR3 DNA: TGTGCCAGCTCACCCCCGACAGGGCTTAACACTGAAGCTTTCTTT
V gene: TRBV4-1; J gene: TRBJ2-5; CDR3 length: 14; clone size: NA; D gene: TRBD1; CDR3 protein: CASSRGQGQETQYF; CDR3 DNA: TGCGCCAGCAGCCGCGGACAGGGACAAGAGACCCAGTACTTC
V gene: TRBV27; J gene: TRBJ1-6; CDR3 length: 15; clone size: NA; D gene: TRBD1; CDR3 protein: CASSTYRDRDSPLHF; CDR3 DNA: TGTGCCAGCAGTACCTACCGGGACAGGGATTCACCCCTCCACTTT
V gene: TRBV27; J gene: TRBJ2-7; CDR3 length: 14; clone size: many; D gene: NA; CDR3 protein: CASGTRNLLYEQYF; CDR3 DNA: TGTGCCAGCGGAACAAGGAACCTACTCTACGAGCAGTACTTC
V gene: TRBV15; J gene: TRBJ1-5; CDR3 length: 17; clone size: many; D gene: TRBD1; CDR3 protein: CATSRDPGQAFNQPQHF; CDR3 DNA: TGTGCCACCAGCAGAGACCCGGGACAGGCCTTCAATCAGCCCCAGCATTTT
V gene: TRBV27; J gene: TRBJ1-1; CDR3 length: 14; clone size: many; D gene: TRBD1; CDR3 protein: CASSYRGQNTEAFF; CDR3 DNA: TGTGCCAGCAGTTACAGGGGACAGAACACTGAAGCTTTCTTT
V gene: TRBV5-1; J gene: TRBJ2-1; CDR3 length: 11; clone size: few; D gene: NA; CDR3 protein: CASSLNYEQFF; CDR3 DNA: TGCGCCAGCAGCTTGAACTATGAGCAGTTCTTC
V gene: TRBV24-1; J gene: TRBJ2-1; CDR3 length: 12; clone size: NA; D gene: NA; CDR3 protein: CATTSTYNEQFF; CDR3 DNA: TGTGCCACCACCAGTACCTACAATGAGCAGTTCTTC
V gene: TRBV7-2; J gene: TRBJ2-1; CDR3 length: 15; clone size: NA; D gene: NA; CDR3 protein: CASSFGTESGREQFF; CDR3 DNA: TGTGCCAGCAGCTTCGGGACCGAATCTGGTAGGGAGCAGTTCTTC
V gene: TRBV7-3; J gene: TRBJ2-2; CDR3 length: 14; clone size: many; D gene: NA; CDR3 protein: CASSSDANTGELFF; CDR3 DNA: TGTGCCAGCAGCTCCGACGCGAACACCGGGGAGCTGTTTTTT
V gene: TRBV20-1; J gene: TRBJ2-7; CDR3 length: 17; clone size: many; D gene: NA; CDR3 protein: CSARDLVAARAPYEQYF; CDR3 DNA: TGCAGTGCTAGAGATTTGGTCGCCGCCAGGGCCCCCTACGAGCAGTACTTC
V gene: TRBV20-1; J gene: TRBJ2-1; CDR3 length: 15; clone size: few; D gene: TRBD2; CDR3 protein: CSAVPLAGAHNEQFF; CDR3 DNA: TGCAGTGCGGTTCCTCTAGCGGGAGCCCACAATGAGCAGTTCTTC
V gene: TRBV5-1; J gene: TRBJ1-6; CDR3 length: 13; clone size: many; D gene: NA; CDR3 protein: CASSRLTASPLHF; CDR3 DNA: TGCGCCAGCAGCCGATTGACAGCTTCACCCCTCCACTTT
V gene: TRBV9; J gene: TRBJ2-1; CDR3 length: 16; clone size: many; D gene: TRBD2; CDR3 protein: CASSSPRGGGFDEQFF; CDR3 DNA: TGTGCCAGCAGCTCCCCCCGGGGGGGTGGATTTGATGAGCAGTTCTTC
V gene: TRBV28; J gene: TRBJ2-7; CDR3 length: 16; clone size: many; D gene: TRBD1; CDR3 protein: CASSFLLRDRRDEQYF; CDR3 DNA: TGTGCCAGCAGTTTCCTCCTGCGGGACAGGCGCGACGAGCAGTACTTC
V gene: TRBV18; J gene: TRBJ2-7; CDR3 length: 16; clone size: many; D gene: TRBD2; CDR3 protein: CASSPPLAGGTYEQYF; CDR3 DNA: TGTGCCAGCTCACCACCTTTGGCGGGAGGCACCTACGAGCAGTACTTC
V gene: TRBV7-9; J gene: TRBJ1-2; CDR3 length: 13; clone size: many; D gene: NA; CDR3 protein: CASSLGPDYGYTF; CDR3 DNA: TGTGCCAGCAGCTTAGGGCCAGACTATGGCTACACCTTC
V gene: TRBV5-1; J gene: TRBJ1-6; CDR3 length: 14; clone size: many; D gene: TRBD1; CDR3 protein: CASSLGQGASPLHF; CDR3 DNA: TGCGCCAGCAGCCTTGGACAGGGTGCTTCACCCCTCCACTTT
V gene: TRBV12-3/TRBV12-4; J gene: TRBJ1-1; CDR3 length: 12; clone size: few; D gene: NA; CDR3 protein: CASSFGGVEAFF; CDR3 DNA: TGTGCCAGCAGTTTTGGAGGGGTTGAAGCTTTCTTT
V gene: TRBV19; J gene: TRBJ2-7; CDR3 length: 13; clone size: NA; D gene: NA; CDR3 protein: CASSILRGDEQYF; CDR3 DNA: TGTGCCAGTAGTATCCTTCGCGGGGATGAGCAGTACTTC
V gene: TRBV6-1; J gene: TRBJ1-1; CDR3 length: 13; clone size: NA; D gene: TRBD1; CDR3 protein: CASRAGTGVRAFF; CDR3 DNA: TGTGCCAGCAGGGCAGGGACAGGGGTAAGGGCTTTCTTT
V gene: TRBV28; J gene: TRBJ2-7; CDR3 length: 11; clone size: NA; D gene: NA; CDR3 protein: CGSGGSYEQYF; CDR3 DNA: TGTGGGAGTGGCGGCTCCTACGAGCAGTACTTC
V gene: TRBV5-6; J gene: TRBJ2-4; CDR3 length: 14; clone size: NA; D gene: NA; CDR3 protein: CASSPGVAKNIQYF; CDR3 DNA: TGTGCCAGCAGCCCGGGAGTAGCCAAAAACATTCAGTACTTC
V gene: TRBV2; J gene: TRBJ2-3; CDR3 length: 11; clone size: many; D gene: NA; CDR3 protein: CASSEADTQYF; CDR3 DNA: TGTGCCAGCAGTGAGGCAGATACGCAGTATTTT
V gene: TRBV5-1; J gene: TRBJ1-5; CDR3 length: 14; clone size: NA; D gene: TRBD1; CDR3 protein: CASSPGTGHGPQHF; CDR3 DNA: TGCGCCAGCAGCCCCGGGACAGGCCACGGTCCCCAGCATTTT
V gene: TRBV28; J gene: TRBJ1-2; CDR3 length: 19; clone size: NA; D gene: NA; CDR3 protein: CASSLSVDGLAGANYGYTF; CDR3 DNA: TGTGCCAGCAGTTTATCTGTAGACGGGTTGGCAGGAGCTAACTATGGCTACACCTTC
V gene: TRBV14; J gene: TRBJ1-1; CDR3 length: 12; clone size: few; D gene: NA; CDR3 protein: CATSRFNTEAFF; CDR3 DNA: TGTGCCACCTCCCGCTTCAACACTGAAGCTTTCTTT
V gene: TRBV11-1; J gene: TRBJ2-1; CDR3 length: 16; clone size: NA; D gene: TRBD2; CDR3 protein: CASRAVPGTSIYEQFF; CDR3 DNA: TGTGCCAGCAGAGCTGTGCCCGGGACTAGCATCTATGAGCAGTTCTTC
V gene: TRBV7-9; J gene: TRBJ2-7; CDR3 length: 15; clone size: many; D gene: NA; CDR3 protein: CASSLGAGRTYEQYF; CDR3 DNA: TGTGCCAGCAGCTTAGGGGCCGGTAGGACCTACGAGCAGTACTTC
V gene: TRBV28; J gene: TRBJ2-1; CDR3 length: 13; clone size: NA; D gene: NA; CDR3 protein: CASRLLSGDEQFF; CDR3 DNA: TGTGCCAGCAGGCTGCTTAGCGGAGATGAGCAGTTCTTC
V gene: TRBV19; J gene: TRBJ2-1; CDR3 length: 15; clone size: NA; D gene: NA; CDR3 protein: CASSVDSSSYNEQFF; CDR3 DNA: TGTGCCAGTAGTGTGGACAGTAGCTCCTACAATGAGCAGTTCTTC
V gene: TRBV7-9; J gene: TRBJ1-5; CDR3 length: 22; clone size: few; D gene: TRBD1; CDR3 protein: CASSLKGKPAGTGPNEHQPQHF; CDR3 DNA: TGTGCCAGCAGCTTAAAAGGAAAGCCAGCCGGGACAGGCCCAAATGAGCATCAGCCCCAGCATTTT
V gene: TRBV14; J gene: TRBJ2-1; CDR3 length: 16; clone size: NA; D gene: NA; CDR3 protein: CASSQDLITSYNEQFF; CDR3 DNA: TGTGCCAGCAGCCAAGATTTGATTACCTCCTACAATGAGCAGTTCTTC
V gene: TRBV5-5; J gene: TRBJ1-4; CDR3 length: 16; clone size: NA; D gene: NA; CDR3 protein: CASSRTTTRANEKLFF; CDR3 DNA: TGTGCCAGCAGCCGGACAACGACCAGGGCTAATGAAAAACTGTTTTTT
V gene: TRBV28; J gene: TRBJ2-4; CDR3 length: 14; clone size: many; D gene: NA; CDR3 protein: CASSFRQGGNIQYF; CDR3 DNA: TGTGCCAGCAGTTTCCGACAGGGAGGCAACATTCAGTACTTC
V gene: TRBV7-2; J gene: TRBJ1-2; CDR3 length: 12; clone size: few; D gene: NA; CDR3 protein: CASSLDTVGYTF; CDR3 DNA: TGTGCCAGCAGCTTAGATACGGTCGGCTACACCTTC
V gene: TRBV20-1; J gene: TRBJ1-1; CDR3 length: 12; clone size: NA; D gene: NA; CDR3 protein: CSALTGTTEAFF; CDR3 DNA: TGCAGTGCCCTAACAGGGACCACTGAAGCTTTCTTT
V gene: TRBV4-2; J gene: TRBJ2-7; CDR3 length: 15; clone size: few; D gene: NA; CDR3 protein: CASSSRDSMRGEQYF; CDR3 DNA: TGTGCCAGCAGCTCCCGGGACTCCATGAGAGGCGAGCAGTACTTC
V gene: TRBV12-3/TRBV12-4; J gene: TRBJ2-1; CDR3 length: 11; clone size: many; D gene: NA; CDR3 protein: CASSKTHEQFF; CDR3 DNA: TGTGCCAGCTCCAAGACGCATGAGCAGTTCTTC
V gene: TRBV24-1; J gene: TRBJ2-3; CDR3 length: 12; clone size: few; D gene: NA; CDR3 protein: CATSDLSGAQYF; CDR3 DNA: TGTGCCACCAGTGATTTATCGGGGGCGCAGTATTTT
V gene: TRBV11-2; J gene: TRBJ2-1; CDR3 length: 12; clone size: many; D gene: NA; CDR3 protein: CASSLNSDEQFF; CDR3 DNA: TGTGCCAGCAGCTTAAACTCGGATGAGCAGTTCTTC
V gene: TRBV19; J gene: TRBJ2-1; CDR3 length: 17; clone size: NA; D gene: TRBD2; CDR3 protein: CASSILKTSGASYEQFF; CDR3 DNA: TGTGCCAGTAGTATCCTAAAGACTAGCGGGGCGAGTTATGAGCAGTTCTTC
V gene: TRBV7-3; J gene: TRBJ1-6; CDR3 length: 14; clone size: few; D gene: TRBD1; CDR3 protein: CASSTGTGHSPLHF; CDR3 DNA: TGTGCCAGCAGCACCGGGACAGGGCATTCACCCCTCCACTTT
V gene: TRBV20-1; J gene: TRBJ1-2; CDR3 length: 12; clone size: few; D gene: NA; CDR3 protein: CSVPGFNYGYTF; CDR3 DNA: TGCAGTGTTCCGGGCTTCAACTATGGCTACACCTTC
V gene: TRBV28; J gene: TRBJ1-5; CDR3 length: 16; clone size: many; D gene: TRBD1; CDR3 protein: CASSLTTGGLFQPQHF; CDR3 DNA: TGTGCCAGCAGTTTAACCACAGGGGGCTTATTTCAGCCCCAGCATTTT
V gene: TRBV14; J gene: TRBJ1-5; CDR3 length: 14; clone size: few; D gene: NA; CDR3 protein: CASSQSNSNQPQHF; CDR3 DNA: TGTGCCAGCAGCCAAAGCAATAGCAATCAGCCCCAGCATTTT
V gene: TRBV19; J gene: TRBJ2-1; CDR3 length: 14; clone size: NA; D gene: NA; CDR3 protein: CASSIPSSYNEQFF; CDR3 DNA: TGTGCCAGTAGTATCCCATCTAGCTACAATGAGCAGTTCTTC
V gene: TRBV20-1; J gene: TRBJ1-4; CDR3 length: 12; clone size: NA; D gene: TRBD1; CDR3 protein: CSARTGSEKLFF; CDR3 DNA: TGCAGTGCTAGGACAGGGTCTGAAAAACTGTTTTTT
V gene: TRBV11-1; J gene: TRBJ2-1; CDR3 length: 15; clone size: many; D gene: TRBD2; CDR3 protein: CASASGRRGREEQFF; CDR3 DNA: TGTGCCAGCGCTAGCGGGAGGAGGGGGCGGGAGGAGCAGTTCTTC